Sequencing of this T cell receptor beta chain was carried out in a study of CD8+CD57+ T cells in acquired aplastic anemia. Study-wide results and limits: Common to patients and controls were twenty-nine CD8+ CDR3 sequences.

About this clonotype itself: Its target is unknown.

Only patients with CD8+CD57+ cell expansion on flow cytometry were chosen for sequencing. There were no patients without severe acquired aplastic anemia. None of the patients had been given any therapy when their blood was sampled. Using genomic DNA as the template, TCR beta VDJ and CDR3 profiling was carried out. TCRdb ran MiXCR on the reads and lists one entry per CDR3 protein. This sample carries around 200,000 distinct CDR3 sequences, around three fifths of them seen once, and the ten largest clones take roughly 62%. Sequencing was done on a sample of sorted CD4+, CD8+, or CD8+CD57+ T cells (not recorded which) from PBMCs. The TCR originated in a human donor with aplastic anemia.

CDR3 region: CASSFRNGDTIYF. DNA of the CDR3: TGCGCCAGCAGCTTCCGGAATGGGGACACCATATATTTT. This chain uses TRBV5-1 with TRBJ1-3; D is unresolved. The CDR3 loop spans 13 amino acids. Trimming pared 2 bases from V and 8 bases from J, leaving 11 bases between. The V gene's germline CDR1 is SGHRS and CDR2 YFSETQ.